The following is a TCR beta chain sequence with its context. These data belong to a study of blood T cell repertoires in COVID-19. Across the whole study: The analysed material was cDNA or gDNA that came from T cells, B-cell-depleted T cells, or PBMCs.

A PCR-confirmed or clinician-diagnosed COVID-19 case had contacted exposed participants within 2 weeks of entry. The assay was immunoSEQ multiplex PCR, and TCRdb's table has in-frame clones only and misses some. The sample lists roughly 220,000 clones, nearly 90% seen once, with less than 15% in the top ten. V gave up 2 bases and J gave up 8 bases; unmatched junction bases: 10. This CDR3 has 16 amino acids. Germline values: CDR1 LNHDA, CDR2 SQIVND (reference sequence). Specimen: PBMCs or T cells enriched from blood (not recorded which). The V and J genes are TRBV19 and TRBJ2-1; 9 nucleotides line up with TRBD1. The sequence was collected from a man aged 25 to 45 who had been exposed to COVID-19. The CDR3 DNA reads TGTGCCAGTAGTATATTGAGTGGACAGGGGTACGATGAGCAGTTCTTC. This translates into CASSILSGQGYDEQFF. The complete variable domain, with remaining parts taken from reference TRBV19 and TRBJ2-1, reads DGGITQSPKYLFRKEGQNVTLSCEQNLNHDAMYWYRQDPGQGLRLIYYSQIVNDFQKGDIAEGYSVSREKKESFPLTVTSAQKNPTAFYLCASSILSGQGYDEQFFGPGTRLTVL.